This T cell receptor (beta chain) was retrieved from a study of tumor-infiltrating lymphocytes in primary liver carcinoma. The study's findings and limits: Relative to blood, tumors carried a significantly larger fraction of the repertoire in their top 250 clones (p = 0.039).

On this clonotype itself: Its target is unknown.

The authors made TCR beta cDNA from roughly 480 ng total RNA with a constant-region primer. Library construction for TCR beta comprised three nested multiplex PCR rounds performed with slightly modified ARM-PCR. TCRdb re-analysed the multiplex PCR reads in MiXCR, keeping a single row per CDR3 protein. The repertoire consists of 300,000 to 350,000 distinct CDR3 sequences, with roughly 61% occurring once and the leading ten covering about 6.5%. Researchers drew blood RNA from unsorted whole blood and extracted germline DNA as well. Input material: peripheral blood. The receptor was derived from a man in his forties or fifties with primary liver carcinoma and hepatitis B virus infection.

CDR3 coding DNA: TGTGCCAGCAGGTCAGATGACTACACTGATACGCAGTATTTT. It is translated as CASRSDDYTDTQYF. J is TRBJ2-3 and V is TRBV6-2 or TRBV6-3; perhaps TRBD2 as D (5 bases). The germline gives CDR1 MNHEY, CDR2 SVGEGT. Trimming shortened V by 6 bases and J by 6 bases, and 16 bases separated the two germline ends. This CDR3 is 14 amino acids long.